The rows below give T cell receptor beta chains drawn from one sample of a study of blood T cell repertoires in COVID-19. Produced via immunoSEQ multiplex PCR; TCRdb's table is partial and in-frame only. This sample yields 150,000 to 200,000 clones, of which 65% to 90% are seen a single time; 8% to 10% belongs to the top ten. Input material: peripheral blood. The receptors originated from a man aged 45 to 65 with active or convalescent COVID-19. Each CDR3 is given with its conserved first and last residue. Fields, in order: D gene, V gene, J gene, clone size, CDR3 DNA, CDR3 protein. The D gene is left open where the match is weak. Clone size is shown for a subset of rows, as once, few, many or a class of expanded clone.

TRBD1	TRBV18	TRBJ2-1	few	TGTGCCAGCTCACCGAGACAGGGCTACAATGAGCAGTTCTTC	CASSPRQGYNEQFF
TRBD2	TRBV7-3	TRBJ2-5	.	TGTGCCAGCAGCTCAGGACTAGCGGGAGCCCCCGGAGGGGAGACCCAGTACTTC	CASSSGLAGAPGGETQYF
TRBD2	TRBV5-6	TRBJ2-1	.	TGTGCCAGCAGCTTAGGCGGGAGCTCCTACAATGAGCAGTTCTTC	CASSLGGSSYNEQFF
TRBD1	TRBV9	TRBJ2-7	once	TGTGCCAGCAGCGTAGCAGGGGGTAGGGGGTCCACCTACGAGCAGTACTTC	CASSVAGGRGSTYEQYF
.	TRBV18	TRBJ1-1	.	TGTGCCAGCTCACCATCCCAGGGGAATGCGAACACTGAAGCTTTCTTT	CASSPSQGNANTEAFF
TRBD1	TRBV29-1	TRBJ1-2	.	TGCAGCGTTGGAGGGACAGGGACTTACTATGGCTACACCTTC	CSVGGTGTYYGYTF
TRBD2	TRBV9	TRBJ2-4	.	TGTGCCAGCAGCCCTCGGGAGGGAGGGGGTGCCAAAAACATTCAGTACTTC	CASSPREGGGAKNIQYF
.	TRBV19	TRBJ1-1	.	TGTGCCAGTAGTATAGATCGCCAGGGAGGAACTGAAGCTTTCTTT	CASSIDRQGGTEAFF
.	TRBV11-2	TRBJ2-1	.	TGTGCCAGCAGCTTCGGGTTTATTGGTTCCGATGAGCAGTTCTTC	CASSFGFIGSDEQFF
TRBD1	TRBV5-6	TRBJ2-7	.	TGTGCCAGCAGCCGTGGGACAGGGAAAGGCTACGAGCAGTACTTC	CASSRGTGKGYEQYF
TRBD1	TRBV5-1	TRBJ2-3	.	TGCGCCAGCAGCTTACAGGGGGCATCCACAGATACGCAGTATTTT	CASSLQGASTDTQYF
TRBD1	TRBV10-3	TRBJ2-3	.	TGTGCCATCAGTGAGTCGGGACAGGGTGGCACAGATACGCAGTATTTT	CAISESGQGGTDTQYF
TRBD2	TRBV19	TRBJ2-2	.	TGTGCCAGTCTCGAGCGGGAAGTCGGGGAGCTGTTTTTT	CASLEREVGELFF
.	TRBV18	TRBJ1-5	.	TGTGCCAGCTCACCAACTGAGAGTCAGCCCCAGCATTTT	CASSPTESQPQHF
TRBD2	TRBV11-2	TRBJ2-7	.	TGTGCCAGCAACGGACTAGCGGGGGGCCCGCGGCACTTC	CASNGLAGGPRHF
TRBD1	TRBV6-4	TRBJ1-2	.	TGTGCCAGCAATACAAAAGGACAGGGACTCCCTTTTGGAGATGGCTACACCTTC	CASNTKGQGLPFGDGYTF
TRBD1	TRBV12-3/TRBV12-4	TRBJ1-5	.	TGTGCCAGCAGACAGGGGGAAGTTCAGCCCCAGCATTTT	CASRQGEVQPQHF
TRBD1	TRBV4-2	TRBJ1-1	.	TGTGCCAGCAGCTTGGGACAGGGGATTGAAGCTTTCTTT	CASSLGQGIEAFF
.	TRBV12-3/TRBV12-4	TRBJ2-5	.	TGTGCCAGCATCAACAGTTTATGGGAGACCCAGTACTTC	CASINSLWETQYF
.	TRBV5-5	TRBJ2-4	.	TGTGCCAGCAGCTTGATGGAGGGTTCAAACATTCAGTACTTC	CASSLMEGSNIQYF
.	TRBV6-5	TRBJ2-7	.	TGTGCCAGCAGGGGAGACTTAGGGGAGCAGTACTTC	CASRGDLGEQYF
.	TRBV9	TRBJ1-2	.	TGTGCCAGCAGCGTAGGGTCCGGGGTTGGCTACACCTTC	CASSVGSGVGYTF
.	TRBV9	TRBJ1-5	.	TGTGCCAGCAGCGGGGGTACTAGTGATCAGCCCCAGCATTTT	CASSGGTSDQPQHF
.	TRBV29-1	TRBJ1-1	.	TGCAGCGTTGAAGATTGGGGCCGGGACTTGAACACTGAAGCTTTCTTT	CSVEDWGRDLNTEAFF
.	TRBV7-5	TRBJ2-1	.	TGTGTCAGAAGCAAAACAGGGTACAATGAGCAGTTCTTC	CVRSKTGYNEQFF
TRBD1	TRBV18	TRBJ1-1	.	TGTGCCAGCTCAGTCACAGGGGGCGCACACACTGAAGCTTTCTTT	CASSVTGGAHTEAFF
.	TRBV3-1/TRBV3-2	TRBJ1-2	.	TGTGCCAGCAAGGACGACAGGTCCAACTATGGCTACACCTTC	CASKDDRSNYGYTF
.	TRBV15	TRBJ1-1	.	TGTGCCACCAGGGTGGGAGGGATTAGCGGCACTGAAGCTTTCTTT	CATRVGGISGTEAFF
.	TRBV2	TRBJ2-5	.	TGTGCCAGCAGTGAGGAGTTCCAAGAGACCCAGTACTTC	CASSEEFQETQYF
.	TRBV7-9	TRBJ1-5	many	TGTGCCAGCAGTACCGGGACAAGGGTCTCAGGGGGCAATCAGCCCCAGCATTTT	CASSTGTRVSGGNQPQHF
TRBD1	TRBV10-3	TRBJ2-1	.	TGTGCCATCAGACCCACGGACAGGGGATCCTACAATGAGCAGTTCTTC	CAIRPTDRGSYNEQFF
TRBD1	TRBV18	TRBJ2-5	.	TGTGCCAGCTCACACCTACAGGGGGAAGAAGAGACCCAGTACTTC	CASSHLQGEEETQYF
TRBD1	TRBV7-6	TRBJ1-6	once	TGTGCCAGCAGCGCCTCGACAGGGGGATATAATTCACCCCTCCACTTT	CASSASTGGYNSPLHF
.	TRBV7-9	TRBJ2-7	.	TGTGCCAGCAGCTTAACCTACCCAGGCTACGAGCAGTACTTC	CASSLTYPGYEQYF
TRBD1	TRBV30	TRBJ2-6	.	TGTGCCTGGAGTGTAACCGGACAGGGGGCATCTGGGGCCAACGTCCTGACTTTC	CAWSVTGQGASGANVLTF
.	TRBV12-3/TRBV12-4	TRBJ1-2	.	TGTGCCAGCAGGATGCCAGGGGTGGATGGCTACACCTTC	CASRMPGVDGYTF
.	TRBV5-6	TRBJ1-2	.	TGTGCCAGCAGCTTGGAATCCAGGAGGCGCTATGGCTACACCTTC	CASSLESRRRYGYTF
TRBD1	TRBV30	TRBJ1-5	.	TGTGCCTGGAGTCGGGGGACAGGGTCCAATAGCAATCAGCCCCAGCATTTT	CAWSRGTGSNSNQPQHF
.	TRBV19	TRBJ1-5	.	TGTGCCAGTAGTATCCCATCCAGTCTTAATCGAAATCAGCCCCAGCATTTT	CASSIPSSLNRNQPQHF
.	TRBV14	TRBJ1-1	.	TGTGCCAGCAGCCAAGTTAGGGGTGGCACTGAAGCTTTCTTT	CASSQVRGGTEAFF
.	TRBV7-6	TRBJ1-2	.	TGTGCCAGCAGCCCCACCCGGGGGTCAAGTGGCTACACCTTC	CASSPTRGSSGYTF
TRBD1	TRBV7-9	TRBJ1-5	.	TGTGCCAGCAGCTCGGGACAGGGAAATCAGCCCCAGCATTTT	CASSSGQGNQPQHF
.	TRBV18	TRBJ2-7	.	TGTGCCAGCTCACCACCGGGACTGCTCTACGAGCAGTACTTC	CASSPPGLLYEQYF
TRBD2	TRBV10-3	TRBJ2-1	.	TGTGCCATCAGCCGGACTAGCGAGTTCAATGAGCAGTTCTTC	CAISRTSEFNEQFF